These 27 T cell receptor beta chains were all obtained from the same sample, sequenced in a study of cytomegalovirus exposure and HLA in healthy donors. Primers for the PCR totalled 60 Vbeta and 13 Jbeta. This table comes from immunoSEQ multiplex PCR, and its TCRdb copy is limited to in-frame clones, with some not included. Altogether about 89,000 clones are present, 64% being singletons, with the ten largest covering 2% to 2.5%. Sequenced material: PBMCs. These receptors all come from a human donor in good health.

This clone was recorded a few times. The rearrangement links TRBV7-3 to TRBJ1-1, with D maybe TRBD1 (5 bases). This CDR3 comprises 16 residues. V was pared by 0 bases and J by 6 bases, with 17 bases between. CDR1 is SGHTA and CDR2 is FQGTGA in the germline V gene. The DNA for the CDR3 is TGTGCCAGCAGCTTAACCCACAGGACCTATGGGGCTGAAGCTTTCTTT. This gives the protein CASSLTHRTYGAEAFF.

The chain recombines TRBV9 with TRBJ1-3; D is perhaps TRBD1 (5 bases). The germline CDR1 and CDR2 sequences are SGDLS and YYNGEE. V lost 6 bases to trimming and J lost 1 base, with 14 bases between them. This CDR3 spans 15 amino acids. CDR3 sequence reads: CASTLAGQSGNTIYF. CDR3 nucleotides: TGTGCCAGCACCCTAGCGGGGCAGTCTGGAAACACCATATATTTT.

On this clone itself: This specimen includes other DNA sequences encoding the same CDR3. The CDR3 loop reads CASSQVLAGGYEQFF. For the CDR3, the DNA is TGCGCCAGCAGCCAGGTACTAGCGGGGGGATATGAGCAGTTCTTC. The chain links TRBV4-1 to TRBJ2-1; 12 nucleotides match TRBD2. The CDR3 runs to 15 residues. CDR1 and CDR2 (germline): MGHRA, YSYEKL. V shed 3 bases, J shed 8 bases, and the junction held 5 bases outside the gene matches.

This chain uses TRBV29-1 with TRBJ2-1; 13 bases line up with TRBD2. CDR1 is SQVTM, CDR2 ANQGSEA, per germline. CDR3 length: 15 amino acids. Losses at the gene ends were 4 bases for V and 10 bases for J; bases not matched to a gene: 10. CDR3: CSVGLTSGGAGEQFF. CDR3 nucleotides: TGCAGCGTTGGCCTAACTAGCGGGGGGGCCGGAGAGCAGTTCTTC.

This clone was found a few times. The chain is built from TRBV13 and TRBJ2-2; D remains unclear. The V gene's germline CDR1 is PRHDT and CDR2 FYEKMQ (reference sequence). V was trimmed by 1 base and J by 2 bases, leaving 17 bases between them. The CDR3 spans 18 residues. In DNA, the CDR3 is TGTGCCAGCAGCTTAGCCTACAGAGACCACCCAAACACCGGGGAGCTGTTTTTT. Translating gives CASSLAYRDHPNTGELFF.

This CDR3 reads CASSRATGMGETQYF. CDR3 sequence (DNA): TGTGCCAGCTCAAGGGCAACAGGGATGGGAGAGACCCAGTACTTC. The chain recombines TRBV18 with TRBJ2-5; possibly TRBD1 for D (6 bases). Germline-derived CDR1 and CDR2 are KGHSH and LQKENI. The CDR3 runs to 15 residues. V was trimmed by 5 bases and J by 4 bases, leaving 17 bases between them.

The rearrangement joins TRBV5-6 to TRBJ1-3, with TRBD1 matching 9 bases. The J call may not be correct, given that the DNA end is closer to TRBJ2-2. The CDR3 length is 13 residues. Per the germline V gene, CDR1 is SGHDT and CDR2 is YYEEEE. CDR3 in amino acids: CASSDRGAGELFF. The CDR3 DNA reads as TGTGCCAGCAGCGACAGGGGGGCCGGGGAGCTGTTTTTT.

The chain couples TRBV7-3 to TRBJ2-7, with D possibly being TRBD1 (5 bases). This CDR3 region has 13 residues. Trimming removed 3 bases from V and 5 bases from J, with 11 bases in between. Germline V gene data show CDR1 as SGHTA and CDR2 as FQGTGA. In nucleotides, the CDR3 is TGTGCCAGCAGCTTTGCCAGGGCCCACGAGCAGTACTTC. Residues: CASSFARAHEQYF.

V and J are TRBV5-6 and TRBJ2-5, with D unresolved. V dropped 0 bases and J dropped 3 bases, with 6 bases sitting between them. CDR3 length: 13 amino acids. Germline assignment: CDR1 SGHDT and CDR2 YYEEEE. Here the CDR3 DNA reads TGTGCCAGCAGCTTGGGATCAGAAGAGACCCAGTACTTC. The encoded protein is CASSLGSEETQYF.

The CDR3 sequence: CASSLGQVYEQYF. Here the CDR3 DNA reads TGTGCCAGCAGCTTAGGGCAGGTCTACGAGCAGTACTTC. V usage is TRBV7-2 and J usage is TRBJ2-5, with no clear D. The J call is doubtful: the DNA matches TRBJ2-7 better. The CDR3 loop spans 13 amino acids. CDR1 SGHTA and CDR2 FQGNSA come from the germline V gene.

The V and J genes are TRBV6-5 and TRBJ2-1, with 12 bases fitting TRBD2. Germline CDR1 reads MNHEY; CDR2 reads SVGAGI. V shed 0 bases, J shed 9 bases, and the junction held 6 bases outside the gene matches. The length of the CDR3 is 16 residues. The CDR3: CASSYSSSGGVSEQFF. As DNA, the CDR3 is TGTGCCAGCAGTTACTCCTCTAGCGGGGGGGTGAGTGAGCAGTTCTTC.

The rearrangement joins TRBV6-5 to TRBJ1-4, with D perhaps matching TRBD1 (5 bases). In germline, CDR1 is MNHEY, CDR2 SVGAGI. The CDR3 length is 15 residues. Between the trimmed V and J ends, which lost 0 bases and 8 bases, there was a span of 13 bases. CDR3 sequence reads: CASSYSTGGGEKLFF. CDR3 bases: TGTGCCAGCAGTTACTCGACTGGGGGAGGGGAAAAACTGTTTTTT.

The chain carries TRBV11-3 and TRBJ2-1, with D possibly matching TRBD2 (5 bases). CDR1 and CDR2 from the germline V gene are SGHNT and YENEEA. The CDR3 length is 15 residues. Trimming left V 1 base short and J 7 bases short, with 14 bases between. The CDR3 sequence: CASSLAFARANEQFF. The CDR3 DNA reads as TGTGCCAGCAGCTTAGCTTTTGCGAGGGCAAATGAGCAGTTCTTC.

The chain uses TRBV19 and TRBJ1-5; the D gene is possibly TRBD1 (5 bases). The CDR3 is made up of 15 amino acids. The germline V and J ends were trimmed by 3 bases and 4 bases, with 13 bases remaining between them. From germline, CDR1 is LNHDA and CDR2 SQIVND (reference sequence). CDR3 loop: CASSISAGPNQPQHF. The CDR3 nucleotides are TGTGCCAGTAGTATTTCGGCAGGGCCTAATCAGCCCCAGCATTTT. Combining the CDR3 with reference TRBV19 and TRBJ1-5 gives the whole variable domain DGGITQSPKYLFRKEGQNVTLSCEQNLNHDAMYWYRQDPGQGLRLIYYSQIVNDFQKGDIAEGYSVSREKKESFPLTVTSAQKNPTAFYLCASSISAGPNQPQHFGDGTRLSIL.

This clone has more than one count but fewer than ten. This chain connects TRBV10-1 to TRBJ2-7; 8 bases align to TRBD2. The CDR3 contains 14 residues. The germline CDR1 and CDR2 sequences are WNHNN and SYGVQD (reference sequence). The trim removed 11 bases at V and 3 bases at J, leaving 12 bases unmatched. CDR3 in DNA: TGCGCCGAACCGGAGCGGGGGTTAGTCTACGAGCAGTACTTC. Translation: CAEPERGLVYEQYF.

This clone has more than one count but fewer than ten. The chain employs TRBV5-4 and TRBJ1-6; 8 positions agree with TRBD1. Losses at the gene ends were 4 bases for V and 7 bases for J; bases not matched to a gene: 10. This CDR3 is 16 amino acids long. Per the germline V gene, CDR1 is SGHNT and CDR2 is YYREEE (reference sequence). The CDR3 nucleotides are TGTGCCAGCAGCCGGGAAGCAGGGGGCCTGAATTCACCCCTCCACTTT. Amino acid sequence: CASSREAGGLNSPLHF.

CDR3 sequence: CASSLAGTGRYGYTF. The CDR3, as DNA: TGTGCCAGCAGCTTGGCCGGGACAGGGCGCTATGGCTACACCTTC. The gene calls are TRBV11-3 and TRBJ1-2, with TRBD1 identical over 9 bases. Germline CDR1 is SGHNT and CDR2 is YENEEA. The CDR3 is 15 residues long. Trimming at V came to 3 bases and at J to 4 bases, leaving 6 bases not matched to a gene.

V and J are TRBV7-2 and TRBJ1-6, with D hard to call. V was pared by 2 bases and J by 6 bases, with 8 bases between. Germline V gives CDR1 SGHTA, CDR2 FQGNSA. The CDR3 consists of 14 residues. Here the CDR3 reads CASSLWASNSPLHF. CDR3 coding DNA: TGTGCCAGCAGCTTATGGGCGTCTAATTCACCCCTCCACTTT.

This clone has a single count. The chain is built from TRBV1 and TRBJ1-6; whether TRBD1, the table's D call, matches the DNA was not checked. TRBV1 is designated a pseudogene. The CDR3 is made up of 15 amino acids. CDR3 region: CTSSTKDRANSPLHF. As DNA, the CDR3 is TGCACCAGCAGCACGAAGGACAGGGCAAATTCACCCCTCCACTTT.

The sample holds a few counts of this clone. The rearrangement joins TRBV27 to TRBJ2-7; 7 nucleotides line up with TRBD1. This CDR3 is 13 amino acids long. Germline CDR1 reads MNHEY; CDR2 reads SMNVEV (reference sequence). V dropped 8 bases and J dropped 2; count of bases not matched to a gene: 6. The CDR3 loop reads CASHRTGPYEQYF. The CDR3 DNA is TGTGCCAGCCACCGGACAGGTCCCTACGAGCAGTACTTC.

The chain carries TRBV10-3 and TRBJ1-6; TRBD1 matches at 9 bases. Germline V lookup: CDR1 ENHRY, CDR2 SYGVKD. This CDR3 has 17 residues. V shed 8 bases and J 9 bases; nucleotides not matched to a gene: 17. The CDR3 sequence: CAIAKQKSGTGFSPLHF. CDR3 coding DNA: TGTGCCATCGCAAAACAAAAATCCGGGACAGGGTTTTCACCCCTCCACTTT.

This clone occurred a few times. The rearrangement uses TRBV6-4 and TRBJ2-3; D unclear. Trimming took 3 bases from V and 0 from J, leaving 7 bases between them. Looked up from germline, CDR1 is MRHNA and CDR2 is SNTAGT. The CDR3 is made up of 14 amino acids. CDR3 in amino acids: CASSEGTSTDTQYF. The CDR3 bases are TGTGCCAGCAGTGAGGGCACTAGCACAGATACGCAGTATTTT.

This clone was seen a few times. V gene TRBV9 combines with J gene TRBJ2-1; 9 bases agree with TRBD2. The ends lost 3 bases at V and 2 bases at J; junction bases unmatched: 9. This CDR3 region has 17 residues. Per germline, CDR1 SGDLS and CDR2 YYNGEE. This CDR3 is CASSASGGGVPYNEQFF. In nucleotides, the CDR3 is TGTGCCAGCAGCGCCTCGGGCGGGGGGGTCCCCTACAATGAGCAGTTCTTC.

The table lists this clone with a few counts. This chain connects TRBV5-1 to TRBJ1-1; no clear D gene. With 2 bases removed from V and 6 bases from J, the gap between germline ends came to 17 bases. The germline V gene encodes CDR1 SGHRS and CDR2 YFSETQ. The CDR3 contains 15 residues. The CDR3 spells CASSLEGVYSAEAFF. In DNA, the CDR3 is TGCGCCAGCAGCTTAGAGGGTGTTTACAGCGCTGAAGCTTTCTTT.

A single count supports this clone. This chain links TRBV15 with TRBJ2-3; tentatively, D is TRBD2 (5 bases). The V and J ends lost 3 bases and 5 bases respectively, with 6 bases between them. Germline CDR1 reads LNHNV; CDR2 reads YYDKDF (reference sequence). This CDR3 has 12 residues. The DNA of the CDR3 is TGTGCCACCAGCAGGAGCGGAGATACGCAGTATTTT. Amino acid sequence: CATSRSGDTQYF.

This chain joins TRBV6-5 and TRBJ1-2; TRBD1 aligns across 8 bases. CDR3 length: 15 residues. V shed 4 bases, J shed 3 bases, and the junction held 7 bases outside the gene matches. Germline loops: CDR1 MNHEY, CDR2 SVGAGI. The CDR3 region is CASSSPDREDYGYTF. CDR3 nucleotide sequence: TGTGCCAGCAGTTCCCCGGACAGGGAGGACTATGGCTACACCTTC.

CDR3 in amino acids: CASSPRASVRDRQPQPGGYTF. The CDR3 nucleotides read TGTGCCAGCAGTCCAAGGGCCTCAGTCCGGGACAGACAACCTCAACCTGGTGGCTACACCTTC. The chain carries TRBV27 and TRBJ1-2; 7 bases fit TRBD1. This CDR3 is built from 21 residues. With V trimmed by 5 bases and J by 7 bases, 31 bases remained unmatched. Germline CDR1 is MNHEY and CDR2 is SMNVEV (reference sequence).